This TCR beta chain is drawn from a study of shared clonotypes between healthy human individuals. This clone came up a few times. Its specificity is not known. Study conclusions and caveats: Shared clonotypes: about 5% naive CD4, roughly 3.8% naive CD8, about 2.5% memory CD4, around 0.4% memory CD8. The low donor count limited represented genetic and exposure-history diversity.

This CDR3 is 12 amino acids long. Trimming stripped 6 bases from V and 8 bases from J, with 11 bases between. From germline, CDR1 is MNHEY and CDR2 SVGAGI. Over several immunoSEQ plates, each subset's genomic DNA was distributed in even portions. Using immunoSEQ multiplex PCR, the repertoire was profiled, and TCRdb retains in-frame clones only, with some absent. Here the sample spans about 1.1 million clones, roughly 74% being singletons. Sequencing used memory CD4+ T cells from PBMCs. Subset given: CD45RA-negative fraction. The chain recombines TRBV6-5 with TRBJ1-5, with D perhaps TRBD1 (5 bases). This sequence originates from a man aged 18 to 29 in good health. Some clones in this sample may be carry-over from other donors' samples. CDR3: CASSTGVEPQHF. The CDR3 bases are TGTGCCAGCAGCACGGGGGTTGAGCCCCAGCATTTT.